What follows is one TCR beta chain and its context. Under the authors' procedure: Amplification of reference gene primers was used by the study to estimate nucleated cell counts. The assay was immunoSEQ multiplex PCR, and TCRdb's table has in-frame clones only and misses some. That table furnishes V, J and clone size, whereas the DNA furnished D and trimming. The sample yields some 330,000 clones, nearly 90% seen once. Germline V gene data show CDR1 as MNHEY and CDR2 as SMNVEV (reference sequence). The CDR3 contains 14 residues. V lost 6 bases and J lost 2; bases outside the gene matches: 3. Seattle patients were enrolled during active infection and followed longitudinally. This sample was included in a study of blood T cell repertoires in COVID-19. About the study: Samples taken during acute and convalescent COVID-19 were collected in the United States, Italy and Spain.

This receptor was taken from a woman in her 30s with COVID-19, enrolled during active disease. The sequenced sample was peripheral blood. The genes are TRBV27 and TRBJ1-5; 8 positions match TRBD1. Here the CDR3 reads CASRPGQGNQPQHF. The CDR3 DNA reads TGTGCCAGCAGACCGGGACAGGGCAATCAGCCCCAGCATTTT.